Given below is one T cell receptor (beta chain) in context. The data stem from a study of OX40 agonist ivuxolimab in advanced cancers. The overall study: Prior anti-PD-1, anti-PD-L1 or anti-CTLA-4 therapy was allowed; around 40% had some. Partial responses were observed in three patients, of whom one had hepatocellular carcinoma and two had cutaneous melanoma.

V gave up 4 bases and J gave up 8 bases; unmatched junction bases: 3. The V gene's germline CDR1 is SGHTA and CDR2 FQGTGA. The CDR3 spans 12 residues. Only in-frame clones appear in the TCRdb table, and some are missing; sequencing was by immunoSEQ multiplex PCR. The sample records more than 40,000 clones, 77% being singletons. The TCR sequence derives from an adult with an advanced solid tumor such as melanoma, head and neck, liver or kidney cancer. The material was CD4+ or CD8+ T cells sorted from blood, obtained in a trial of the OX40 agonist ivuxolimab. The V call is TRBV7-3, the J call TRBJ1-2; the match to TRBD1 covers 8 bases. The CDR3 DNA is TGTGCCAGCAGCTCCTCAGGGGGCGGCTACACCTTC. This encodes CASSSSGGGYTF.